The sequence of this T cell receptor (beta chain) was determined in a study of shared clonotypes between healthy human individuals. Germline assignment: CDR1 MDHEN and CDR2 SYDVKM. This CDR3 has 18 amino acids. V gave up 6 bases and J gave up 5 bases, with 25 bases separating them. DNA at about 0.2 ug, 25,000 to 30,000 T cell genomes, went into sorted-subset replicate PCRs. Sequencing was performed with immunoSEQ multiplex PCR; in TCRdb, only in-frame clones are kept and a portion is missing. The data show under 850,000 clones, about two thirds seen once. In its sample, this clone was seen once. Its specificity is not known. Naive CD4+ cells were CD45RA-selected; the remaining cells were memory. General study results and limits: Measured sharing among donors was expected to vary with sequencing depth.

The source of this sequence is a woman aged 25 to 39 in good health. V and J are TRBV28 and TRBJ1-4; the D gene is possibly TRBD1 (6 bases). Source material: memory CD4+ T cells sorted from blood. Subset reported: CD45RA-negative fraction. The DNA of the CDR3 is TGTGCCAGCAGCGAACAGGGACCGGGGGCACCGGTGAATGAAAAACTGTTTTTT. Protein sequence: CASSEQGPGAPVNEKLFF.